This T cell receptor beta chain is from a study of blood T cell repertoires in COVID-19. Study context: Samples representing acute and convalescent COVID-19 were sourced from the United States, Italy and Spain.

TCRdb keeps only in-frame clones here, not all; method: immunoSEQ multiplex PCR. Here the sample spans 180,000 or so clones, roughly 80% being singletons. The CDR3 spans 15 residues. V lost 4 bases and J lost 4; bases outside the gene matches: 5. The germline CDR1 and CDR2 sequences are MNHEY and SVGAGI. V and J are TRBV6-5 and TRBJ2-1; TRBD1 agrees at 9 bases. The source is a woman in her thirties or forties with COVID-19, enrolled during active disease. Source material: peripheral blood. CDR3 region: CASSFGTGSYNEQFF. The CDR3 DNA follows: TGTGCCAGCAGTTTCGGGACAGGGTCGTACAATGAGCAGTTCTTC.